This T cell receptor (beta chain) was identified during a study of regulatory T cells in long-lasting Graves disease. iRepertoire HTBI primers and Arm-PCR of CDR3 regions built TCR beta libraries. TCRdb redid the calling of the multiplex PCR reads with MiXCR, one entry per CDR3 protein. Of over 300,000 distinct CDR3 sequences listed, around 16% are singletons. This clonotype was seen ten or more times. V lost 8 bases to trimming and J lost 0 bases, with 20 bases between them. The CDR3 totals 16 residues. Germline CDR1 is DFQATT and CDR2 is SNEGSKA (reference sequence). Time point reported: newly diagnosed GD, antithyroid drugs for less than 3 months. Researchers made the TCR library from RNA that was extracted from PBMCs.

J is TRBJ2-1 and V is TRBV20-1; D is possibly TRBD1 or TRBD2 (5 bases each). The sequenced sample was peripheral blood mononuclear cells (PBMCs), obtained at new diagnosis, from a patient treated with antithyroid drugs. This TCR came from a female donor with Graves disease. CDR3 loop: CSPLGTGTSSYNEQFF. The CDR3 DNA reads TGCAGTCCGTTGGGGACCGGGACCAGCTCCTACAATGAGCAGTTCTTC.